The present entry profiles one TCR beta chain with its context. Repertoires were generated with immunoSEQ multiplex PCR, while TCRdb's copy carries only in-frame clones and drops some. Seen here are about 310,000 clones, 80% to 90% observed once, and the top ten hold about 2%. Germline CDR1 is LGHNA and CDR2 is YNFKEQ. With V trimmed by 1 base and J by 0 bases, 4 bases remained unmatched. The CDR3 is made up of 17 amino acids. This record comes from a study of blood T cell repertoires in COVID-19. Study-wide background: The United States, Italy and Spain supplied acute and convalescent COVID-19 samples. Sources were T cells, B-cell-depleted T cells, or PBMCs; the material itself was cDNA or gDNA.

Grouping used clinical history reported by participants in a survey and questionnaire. Sample: PBMCs or T cells enriched from blood (not recorded which). The genes are TRBV4-2 and TRBJ2-1, with 9 bases lining up with TRBD1. The sequence derives from a man aged 30-40 years who had recovered from COVID-19. The CDR3: CASSQGIQGASYNEQFF. The CDR3 DNA is TGTGCCAGCAGCCAAGGGATACAGGGGGCCTCCTACAATGAGCAGTTCTTC.